This TCR beta chain comes out of a study of T cell changes during pregnancy in multiple sclerosis. The CDR3 runs 14 residues. Trimming at V came to 1 base and at J to 5 bases, leaving 3 bases not matched to a gene. In germline, CDR1 is LGHNA, CDR2 YNFKEQ. Clones were sequenced by immunoSEQ multiplex PCR, and TCRdb holds only the in-frame ones, with some missing. The sample yields over 45,000 clones, about nine tenths seen once. The chain recombines TRBV4-2 with TRBJ2-7; 9 nucleotides align to TRBD1. This specimen was CD8+ T cells from peripheral blood mononuclear cells, taken after pregnancy. The sequence was collected from a female donor with multiple sclerosis, enrolled in a pregnancy study. CDR3 loop: CASSQGGQGNEQYF. The CDR3 bases are TGTGCCAGCAGCCAAGGAGGACAGGGGAACGAGCAGTACTTC.